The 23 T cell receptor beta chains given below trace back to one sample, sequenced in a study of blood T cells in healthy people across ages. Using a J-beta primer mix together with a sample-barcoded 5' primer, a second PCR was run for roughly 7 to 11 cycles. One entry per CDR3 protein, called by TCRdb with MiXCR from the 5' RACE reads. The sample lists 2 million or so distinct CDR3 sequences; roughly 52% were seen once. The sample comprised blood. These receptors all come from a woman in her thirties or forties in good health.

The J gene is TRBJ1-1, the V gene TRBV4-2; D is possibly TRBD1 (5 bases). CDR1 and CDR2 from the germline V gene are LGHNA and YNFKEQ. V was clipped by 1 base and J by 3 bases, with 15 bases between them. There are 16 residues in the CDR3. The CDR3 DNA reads TGTGCCAGCAGCCAAGTCCTCGGGACGGGGGACACTGAAGCTTTCTTT. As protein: CASSQVLGTGDTEAFF.

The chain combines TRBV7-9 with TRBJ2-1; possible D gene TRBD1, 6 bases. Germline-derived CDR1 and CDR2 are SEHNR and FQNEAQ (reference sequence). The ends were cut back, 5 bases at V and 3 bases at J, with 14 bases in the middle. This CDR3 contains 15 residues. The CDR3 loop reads CASSLVQGLYNEQFF. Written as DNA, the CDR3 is TGTGCCAGCAGCCTGGTACAGGGCCTCTACAATGAGCAGTTCTTC.

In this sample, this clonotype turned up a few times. The CDR3 reads CASRDQYEQYF. The CDR3 DNA sequence: TGTGCCAGCAGGGACCAATACGAGCAGTACTTC. This chain uses TRBV2 with TRBJ2-7, with D uncertain. Looked up from germline, CDR1 is SNHLY and CDR2 is FYNNEI. The CDR3 has 11 amino acids. The V and J ends lost 6 bases and 4 bases respectively, with 7 bases between them.

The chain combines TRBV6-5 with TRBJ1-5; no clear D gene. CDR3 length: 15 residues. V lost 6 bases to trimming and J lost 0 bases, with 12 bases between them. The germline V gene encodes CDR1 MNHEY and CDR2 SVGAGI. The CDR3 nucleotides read TGTGCCAGCAGAGTACTCAAGAATAGCAATCAGCCCCAGCATTTT. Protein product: CASRVLKNSNQPQHF.

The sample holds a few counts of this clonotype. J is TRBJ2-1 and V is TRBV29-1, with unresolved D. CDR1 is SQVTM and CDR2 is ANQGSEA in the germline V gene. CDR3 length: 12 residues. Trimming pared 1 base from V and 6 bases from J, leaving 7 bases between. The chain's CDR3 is CSVEGVSNEQFF. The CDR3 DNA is TGCAGCGTTGAAGGGGTGAGCAATGAGCAGTTCTTC.

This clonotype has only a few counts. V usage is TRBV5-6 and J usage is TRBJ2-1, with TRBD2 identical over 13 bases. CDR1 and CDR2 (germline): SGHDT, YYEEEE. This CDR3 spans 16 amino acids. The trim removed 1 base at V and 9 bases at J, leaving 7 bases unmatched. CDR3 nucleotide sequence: TGTGCCAGCAGCTTGCCCACTAGCGGGGGGGCCTTTGAGCAGTTCTTC. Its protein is CASSLPTSGGAFEQFF.

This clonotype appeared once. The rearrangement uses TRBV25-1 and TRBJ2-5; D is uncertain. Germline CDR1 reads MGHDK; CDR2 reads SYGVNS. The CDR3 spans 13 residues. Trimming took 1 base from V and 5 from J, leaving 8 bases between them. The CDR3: CASSESSVETQYF. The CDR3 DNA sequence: TGTGCCAGCAGTGAATCGAGTGTCGAGACCCAGTACTTC. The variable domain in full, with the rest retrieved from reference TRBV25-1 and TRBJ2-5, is EADIYQTPRYLVIGTGKKITLECSQTMGHDKMYWYQQDPGMELHLIHYSYGVNSTEKGDLSSESTVSRIRTEHFPLTLESARPSHTSQYLCASSESSVETQYFGPGTRLLVL.

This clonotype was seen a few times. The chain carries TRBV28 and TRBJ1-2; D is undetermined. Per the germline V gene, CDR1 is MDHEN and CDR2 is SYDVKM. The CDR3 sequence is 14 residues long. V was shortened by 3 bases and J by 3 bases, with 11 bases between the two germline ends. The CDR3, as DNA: TGTGCCAGCAGTTTCCCGGCCGTCGACTATGGCTACACCTTC. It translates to CASSFPAVDYGYTF.

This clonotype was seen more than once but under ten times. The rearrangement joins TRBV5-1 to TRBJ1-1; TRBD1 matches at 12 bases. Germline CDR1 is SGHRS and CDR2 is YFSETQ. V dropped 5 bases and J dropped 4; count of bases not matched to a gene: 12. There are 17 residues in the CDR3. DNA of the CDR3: TGCGCCAGCAGGGCCGGGACAGGGGGCCTAGTGGGCACTGAAGCTTTCTTT. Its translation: CASRAGTGGLVGTEAFF.

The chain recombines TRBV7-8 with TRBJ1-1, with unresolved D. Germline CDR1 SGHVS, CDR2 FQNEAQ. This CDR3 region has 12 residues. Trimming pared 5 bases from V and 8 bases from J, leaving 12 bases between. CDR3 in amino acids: CASSMSVSEAFF. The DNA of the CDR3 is TGTGCCAGCAGCATGTCCGTCTCCGAAGCTTTCTTT.

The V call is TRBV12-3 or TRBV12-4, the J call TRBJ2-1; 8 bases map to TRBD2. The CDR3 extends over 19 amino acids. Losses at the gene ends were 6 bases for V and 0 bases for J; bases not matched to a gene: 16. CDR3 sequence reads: CASSALWRGAVSSYNEQFF. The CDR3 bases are TGTGCCAGCAGCGCCCTATGGCGGGGGGCCGTGAGCTCCTACAATGAGCAGTTCTTC.

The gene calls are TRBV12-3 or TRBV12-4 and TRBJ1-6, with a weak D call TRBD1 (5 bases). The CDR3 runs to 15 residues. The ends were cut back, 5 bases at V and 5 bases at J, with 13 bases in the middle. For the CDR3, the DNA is TGTGCCAGCAGTCTAACGGGACGGGATAATTCACCCCTCCACTTT. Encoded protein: CASSLTGRDNSPLHF.

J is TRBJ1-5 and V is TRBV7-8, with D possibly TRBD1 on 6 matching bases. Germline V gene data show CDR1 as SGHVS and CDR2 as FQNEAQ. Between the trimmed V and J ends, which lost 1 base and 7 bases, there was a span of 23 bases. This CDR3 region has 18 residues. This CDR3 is CASSLVFAGAQKVQPQHF. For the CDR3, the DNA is TGTGCCAGCAGCTTAGTTTTCGCAGGGGCGCAGAAGGTGCAGCCCCAGCATTTT.

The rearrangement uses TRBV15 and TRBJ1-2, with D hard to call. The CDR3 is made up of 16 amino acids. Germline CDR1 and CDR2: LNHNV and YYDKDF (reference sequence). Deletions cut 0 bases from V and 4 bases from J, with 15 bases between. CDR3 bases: TGTGCCACCAGCAGAGATTTTCCTTTGGACGTCTATGGCTACACCTTC. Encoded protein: CATSRDFPLDVYGYTF.

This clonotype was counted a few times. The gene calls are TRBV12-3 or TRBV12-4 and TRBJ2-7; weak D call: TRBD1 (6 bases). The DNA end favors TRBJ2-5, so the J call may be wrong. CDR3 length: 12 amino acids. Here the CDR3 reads CASSPDRQTQYF. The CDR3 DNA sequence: TGTGCCAGCAGTCCCGACAGGCAGACCCAGTACTTC.

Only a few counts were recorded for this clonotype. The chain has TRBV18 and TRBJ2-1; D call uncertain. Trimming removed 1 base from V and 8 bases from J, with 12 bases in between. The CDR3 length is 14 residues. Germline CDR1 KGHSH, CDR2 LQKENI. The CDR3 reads CASSPRREVDEQFF. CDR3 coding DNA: TGTGCCAGCTCACCACGGAGAGAAGTGGATGAGCAGTTCTTC.

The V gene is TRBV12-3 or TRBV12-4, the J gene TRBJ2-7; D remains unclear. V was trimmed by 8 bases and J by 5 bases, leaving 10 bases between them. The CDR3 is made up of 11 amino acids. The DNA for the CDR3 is TGTGCCAGCGGCCCTGGCCACGAGCAGTACTTC. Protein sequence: CASGPGHEQYF.

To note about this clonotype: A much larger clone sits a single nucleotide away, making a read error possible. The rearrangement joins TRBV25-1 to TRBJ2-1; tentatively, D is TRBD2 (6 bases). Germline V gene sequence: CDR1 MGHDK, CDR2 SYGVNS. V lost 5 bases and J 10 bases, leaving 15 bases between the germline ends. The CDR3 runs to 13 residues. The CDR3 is CASSLRTIYEQFF. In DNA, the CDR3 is TGTGCCAGCAGTCTACGGACTATCTACGAGCAGTTCTTC.

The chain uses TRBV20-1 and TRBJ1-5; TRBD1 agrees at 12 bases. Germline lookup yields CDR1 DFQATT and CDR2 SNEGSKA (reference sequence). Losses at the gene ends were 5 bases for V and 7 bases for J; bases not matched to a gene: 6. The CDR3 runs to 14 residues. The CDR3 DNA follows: TGCAGTGCTCGGGACAGGGGGCGCGGACAGCCCCAGCATTTT. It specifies CSARDRGRGQPQHF.

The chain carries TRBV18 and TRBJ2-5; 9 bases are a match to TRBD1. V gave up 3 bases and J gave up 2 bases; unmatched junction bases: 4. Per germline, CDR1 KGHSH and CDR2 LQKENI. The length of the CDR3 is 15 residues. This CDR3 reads CASSPKGQGQETQYF. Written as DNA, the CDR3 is TGTGCCAGCTCACCTAAGGGACAGGGTCAAGAGACCCAGTACTTC.

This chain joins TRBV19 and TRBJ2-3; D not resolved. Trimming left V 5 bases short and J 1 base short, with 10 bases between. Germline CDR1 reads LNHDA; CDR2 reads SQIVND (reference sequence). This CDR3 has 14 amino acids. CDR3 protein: CASSFDTRTDTQYF. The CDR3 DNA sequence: TGTGCCAGTAGTTTCGACACTCGCACAGATACGCAGTATTTT.

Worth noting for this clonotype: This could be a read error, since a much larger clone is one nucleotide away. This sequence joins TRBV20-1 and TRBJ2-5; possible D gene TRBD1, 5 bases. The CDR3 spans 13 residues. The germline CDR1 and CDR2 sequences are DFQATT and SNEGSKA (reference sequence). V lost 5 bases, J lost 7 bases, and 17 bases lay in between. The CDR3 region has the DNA TGCAGTGCTCTCGACAGAAACGAAGGGACCCAGTACTTC. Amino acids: CSALDRNEGTQYF.

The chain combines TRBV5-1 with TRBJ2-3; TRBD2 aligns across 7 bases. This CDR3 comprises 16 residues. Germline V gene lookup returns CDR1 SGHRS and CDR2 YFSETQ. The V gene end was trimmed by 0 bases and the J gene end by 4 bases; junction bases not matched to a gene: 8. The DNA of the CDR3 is TGCGCCAGCAGCTTGGAATTCCGGGAGGTGGCAGATACGCAGTATTTT. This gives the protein CASSLEFREVADTQYF.